These 10 T cell receptor beta chains came from one sample sequenced in a study of technical replicates of blood from a handful of donors. Profiled with immunoSEQ multiplex PCR; TCRdb holds only in-frame clones, not every one. Seen here are 75,000 to 100,000 clones, 95% observed once, and the top ten hold over 0.25%. Sequenced material: T cells isolated from PBMCs. All receptors derive from a human donor in good health.

V and J are TRBV5-1 and TRBJ2-7; 8 positions agree with TRBD2. CDR3 length equals 15 residues. Germline values: CDR1 SGHRS, CDR2 YFSETQ. Germline trimming cut 0 bases from V and 4 bases from J; bases unmatched to any gene: 6. The CDR3 nucleotides read TGCGCCAGCAGCTTGGGACGGGAGGGCCGATACGAGCAGTACTTC. Its translation: CASSLGREGRYEQYF.

The chain joins TRBV4-1 to TRBJ2-7; 7 positions match TRBD1. The V gene's germline CDR1 is MGHRA and CDR2 YSYEKL. The J segment lost 5 bases and the V segment lost 1 base, leaving 8 bases of the junction unmatched. The CDR3 length is 15 residues. The CDR3 coding sequence is TGCGCCAGCAGCCAAGCCCACAGGGGCGGCGACGAGCAGTACTTC. This gives the protein CASSQAHRGGDEQYF.

The rearrangement links TRBV7-6 to TRBJ2-1; TRBD2 aligns across 14 bases. This CDR3 comprises 16 residues. J gave up 8 bases and V 5 bases, and 8 bases lay outside the gene matches. Germline lookup yields CDR1 SGHVS and CDR2 FNYEAQ. The CDR3 nucleotides read TGTGCCAGCAGCCCCCGACTAGCGGGGGGGAGGGATGAGCAGTTCTTC. Translated: CASSPRLAGGRDEQFF.

The V call is TRBV4-2, the J call TRBJ1-5; TRBD1 matches at 9 bases. Germline V gene sequence: CDR1 LGHNA, CDR2 YNFKEQ. V lost 2 bases to trimming and J lost 3 bases; unmatched junction nucleotides: 11. This CDR3 contains 18 residues. CDR3 amino acids: CASSQWDRAYRTNQPQHF. CDR3 DNA sequence: TGTGCCAGCAGCCAATGGGACAGGGCCTACCGCACCAATCAGCCCCAGCATTTT.

The chain is built from TRBV28 and TRBJ2-7, with 8 nucleotides matching TRBD2. The V gene's germline CDR1 is MDHEN and CDR2 SYDVKM. The trim removed 7 bases at V and 0 bases at J, leaving 11 bases unmatched. This CDR3 has 16 residues. Here the CDR3 reads CASTSTSGAYSYEQYF. As DNA, the CDR3 is TGTGCCAGCACTAGTACTAGCGGTGCCTACTCCTACGAGCAGTACTTC.

The genes are TRBV18 and TRBJ2-7, with 7 nucleotides matching TRBD2. The germline V gene encodes CDR1 KGHSH and CDR2 LQKENI. V shed 2 bases, J shed 1 base, and the junction held 11 bases outside the gene matches. CDR3 length: 17 residues. For the CDR3, the DNA is TGTGCCAGCTCACCAGTGGCACTTAGGGACTATTCCTACGAGCAGTACTTC. Protein: CASSPVALRDYSYEQYF.

This clone came up once. The gene calls are TRBV28 and TRBJ1-2; 7 nucleotides line up with TRBD1. The CDR3 contains 12 residues. The V gene's germline CDR1 is MDHEN and CDR2 SYDVKM. Germline trimming cut 6 bases from V and 4 bases from J; bases unmatched to any gene: 2. CDR3 sequence reads: CASRAGGYGYTF. In DNA, the CDR3 is TGTGCCAGCAGGGCAGGGGGCTATGGCTACACCTTC.

J is TRBJ1-2 and V is TRBV11-2; D remains unclear. Trimming took off 5 bases at V and 4 bases at J, with 17 bases between the two ends. Germline CDR1 SGHAT, CDR2 FQNNGV. The CDR3 length is 15 residues. This chain's CDR3 is CASSPVEARRYGYTF. The CDR3 nucleotides read TGTGCCAGCAGCCCCGTTGAAGCGCGCCGCTATGGCTACACCTTC. The complete variable domain, with remaining parts taken from reference TRBV11-2 and TRBJ1-2, reads EAGVAQSPRYKIIEKRQSVAFWCNPISGHATLYWYQQILGQGPKLLIQFQNNGVVDDSQLPKDRFSAERLKGVDSTLKIQPAKLEDSAVYLCASSPVEARRYGYTFGSGTRLTVV.

V usage is TRBV2 and J usage is TRBJ2-5; the match to TRBD2 covers 12 bases. CDR1 and CDR2 from the germline V gene are SNHLY and FYNNEI. This CDR3 has 16 amino acids. After removal of 4 bases from V and 5 bases from J, the junction contained 8 bases not matched to a gene. The DNA of the CDR3 is TGTGCCAGCAGTGCCGGCACTAGCGGGAGGCTTGAGACCCAGTACTTC. This sequence encodes CASSAGTSGRLETQYF. Filled out from reference TRBV2 and TRBJ2-5, the complete variable domain reads EPEVTQTPSHQVTQMGQEVILRCVPISNHLYFYWYRQILGQKVEFLVSFYNNEISEKSEIFDDQFSVERPDGSNFTLKIRSTKLEDSAMYFCASSAGTSGRLETQYFGPGTRLLVL.

The rearrangement uses TRBV30 and TRBJ2-5; the match to TRBD2 covers 8 bases. The V and J ends lost 0 bases and 3 bases, in that order; junction bases with no gene match: 6. The CDR3 sequence is 15 residues long. The V gene's germline CDR1 is GTSNPN and CDR2 SVGIG (reference sequence). The CDR3 loop reads CAWSVLAGGEETQYF. The CDR3 DNA sequence: TGTGCCTGGAGTGTGCTGGCGGGGGGCGAAGAGACCCAGTACTTC.